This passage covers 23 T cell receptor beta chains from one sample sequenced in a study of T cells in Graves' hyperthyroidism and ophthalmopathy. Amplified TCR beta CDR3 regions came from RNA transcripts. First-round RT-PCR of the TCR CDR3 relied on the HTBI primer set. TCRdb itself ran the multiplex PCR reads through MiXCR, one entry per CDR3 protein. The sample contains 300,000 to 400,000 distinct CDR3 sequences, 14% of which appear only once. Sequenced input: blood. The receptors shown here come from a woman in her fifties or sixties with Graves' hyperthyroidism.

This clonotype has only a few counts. CDR3 amino acids: CASKGNSLTDTQYF. The CDR3 DNA sequence: TGTGCCAGTAAGGGGAACAGTCTGACAGATACGCAGTATTTT. The chain links TRBV19 to TRBJ2-3; the D gene is possibly TRBD1 (5 bases). Trimming removed 7 bases from V and 3 bases from J, with 14 bases in between. Germline V gene data show CDR1 as LNHDA and CDR2 as SQIVND (reference sequence). This CDR3 contains 14 residues.

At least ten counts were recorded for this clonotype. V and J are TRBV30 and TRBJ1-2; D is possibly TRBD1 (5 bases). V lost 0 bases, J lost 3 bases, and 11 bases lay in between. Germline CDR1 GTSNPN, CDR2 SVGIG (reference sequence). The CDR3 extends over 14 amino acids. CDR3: CAWSVLQGDYGYTF. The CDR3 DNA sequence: TGTGCCTGGAGTGTACTTCAGGGTGACTATGGCTACACCTTC.

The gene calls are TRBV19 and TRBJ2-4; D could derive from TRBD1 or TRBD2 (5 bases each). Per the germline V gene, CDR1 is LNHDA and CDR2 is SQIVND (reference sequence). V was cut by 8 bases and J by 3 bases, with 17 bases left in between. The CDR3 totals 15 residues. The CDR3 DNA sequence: TGTGCCAGTGCTAAAACCGAGGGGTTCAAAAACATTCAGTACTTC. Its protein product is CASAKTEGFKNIQYF.

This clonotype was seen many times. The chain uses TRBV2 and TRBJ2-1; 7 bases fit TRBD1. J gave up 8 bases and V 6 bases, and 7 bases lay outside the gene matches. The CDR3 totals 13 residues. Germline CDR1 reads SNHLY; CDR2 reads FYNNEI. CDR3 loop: CASSLTGWDEQFF. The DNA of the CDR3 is TGTGCCAGCAGCCTGACAGGGTGGGATGAGCAGTTCTTC.

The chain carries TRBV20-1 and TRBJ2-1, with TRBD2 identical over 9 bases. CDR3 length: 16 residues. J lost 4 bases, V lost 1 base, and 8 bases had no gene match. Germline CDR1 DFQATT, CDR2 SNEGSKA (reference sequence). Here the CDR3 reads CSARGGLAGLYNEQFF. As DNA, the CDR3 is TGCAGTGCTAGAGGGGGGCTAGCGGGACTTTACAATGAGCAGTTCTTC.

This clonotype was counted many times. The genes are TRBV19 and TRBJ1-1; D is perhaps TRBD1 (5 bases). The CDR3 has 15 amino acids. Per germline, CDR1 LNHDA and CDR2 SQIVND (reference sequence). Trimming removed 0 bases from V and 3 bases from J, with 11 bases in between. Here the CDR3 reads CASSIDDGGDTEAFF. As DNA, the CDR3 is TGTGCCAGTAGTATAGACGACGGGGGGGACACTGAAGCTTTCTTT.

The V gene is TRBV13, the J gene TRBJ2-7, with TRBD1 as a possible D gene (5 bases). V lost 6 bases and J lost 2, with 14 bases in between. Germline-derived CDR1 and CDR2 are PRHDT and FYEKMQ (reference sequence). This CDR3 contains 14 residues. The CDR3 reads CASRRKGFAYEQYF. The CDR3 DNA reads TGTGCCAGCAGGAGAAAGGGGTTTGCCTACGAGCAGTACTTC. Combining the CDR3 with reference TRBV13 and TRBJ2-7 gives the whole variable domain AAGVIQSPRHLIKEKRETATLKCYPIPRHDTVYWYQQGPGQDPQFLISFYEKMQSDKGSIPDRFSAQQFSDYHSELNMSSLELGDSALYFCASRRKGFAYEQYFGPGTRLTVT.

The DNA of the CDR3 is TGCAGCGTCGTGGACAGGGGAGAGACCCAGTACTTC. Protein sequence: CSVVDRGETQYF. The chain carries TRBV29-1 and TRBJ2-5, with TRBD1 matching over 9 bases. The CDR3 has 12 amino acids. V lost 6 bases to trimming and J lost 4 bases; unmatched junction nucleotides: 3. Per the germline V gene, CDR1 is SQVTM and CDR2 is ANQGSEA.

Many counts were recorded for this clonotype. This CDR3 is CASRSDRALQPQHF. Here the CDR3 DNA reads TGTGCCAGCAGGTCCGACAGGGCCCTTCAGCCCCAGCATTTT. This rearrangement joins TRBV6-2 or TRBV6-3 to TRBJ1-5; 7 nucleotides match TRBD1. Trimming took 6 bases from V and 6 from J; bases not matched to a gene: 8. The germline CDR1 and CDR2 sequences are MNHEY and SVGEGT. This CDR3 spans 14 amino acids.

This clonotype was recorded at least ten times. The CDR3 DNA reads TGTGCCAGCAGCCACCAACCGGGACAGCGAGACAATGAGCAGTTCTTC. Its translation is CASSHQPGQRDNEQFF. V gene TRBV3-1 combines with J gene TRBJ2-1; 7 nucleotides align to TRBD1. J was trimmed by 5 bases and V by 3 bases; bases with no gene match: 10. This CDR3 is built from 16 residues. CDR1 LGHDT and CDR2 YNNKEL come from the germline V gene (reference sequence).

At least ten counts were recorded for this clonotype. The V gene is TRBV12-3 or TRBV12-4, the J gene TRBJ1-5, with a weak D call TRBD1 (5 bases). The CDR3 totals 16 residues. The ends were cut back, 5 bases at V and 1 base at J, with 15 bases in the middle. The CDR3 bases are TGTGCCAGCAGTCGGGGGGGAAGTTCGAGCAATCAGCCCCAGCATTTT. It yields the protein CASSRGGSSSNQPQHF.

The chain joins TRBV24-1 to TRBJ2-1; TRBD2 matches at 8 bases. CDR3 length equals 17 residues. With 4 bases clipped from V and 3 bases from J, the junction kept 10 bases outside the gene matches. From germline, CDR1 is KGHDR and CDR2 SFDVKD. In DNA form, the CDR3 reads TGTGCCACCAGTGACTCCGGGGGGGGCGGGATCTACAATGAGCAGTTCTTC. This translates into CATSDSGGGGIYNEQFF.

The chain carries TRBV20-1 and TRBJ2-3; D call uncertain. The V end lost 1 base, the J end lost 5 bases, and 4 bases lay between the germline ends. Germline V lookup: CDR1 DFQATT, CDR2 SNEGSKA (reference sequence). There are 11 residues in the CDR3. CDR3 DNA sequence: TGCAGTGCTAGAGTTGGAGATACGCAGTATTTT. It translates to CSARVGDTQYF.

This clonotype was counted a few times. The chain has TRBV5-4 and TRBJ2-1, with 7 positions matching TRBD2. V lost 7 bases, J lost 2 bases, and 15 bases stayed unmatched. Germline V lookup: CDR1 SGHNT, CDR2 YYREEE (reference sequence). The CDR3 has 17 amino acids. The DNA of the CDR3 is TGTGCCAGCGGGGGGGGGGGACCACGGAACCCCTACAATGAGCAGTTCTTC. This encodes CASGGGGPRNPYNEQFF.

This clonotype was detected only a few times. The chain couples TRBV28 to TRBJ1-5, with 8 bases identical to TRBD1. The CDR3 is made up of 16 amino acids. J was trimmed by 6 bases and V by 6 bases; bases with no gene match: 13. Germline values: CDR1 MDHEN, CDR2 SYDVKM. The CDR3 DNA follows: TGTGCCAGCAGCCGTACGTGGCAGGGGGCAGGTCAGCCCCAGCATTTT. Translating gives CASSRTWQGAGQPQHF.

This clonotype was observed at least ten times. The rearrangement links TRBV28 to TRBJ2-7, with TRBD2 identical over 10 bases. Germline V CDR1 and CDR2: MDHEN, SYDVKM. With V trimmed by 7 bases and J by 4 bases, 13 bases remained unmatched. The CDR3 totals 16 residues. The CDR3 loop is CASIGWASGSRYEQYF. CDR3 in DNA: TGTGCCAGCATTGGGTGGGCTAGCGGGAGTCGGTACGAGCAGTACTTC.

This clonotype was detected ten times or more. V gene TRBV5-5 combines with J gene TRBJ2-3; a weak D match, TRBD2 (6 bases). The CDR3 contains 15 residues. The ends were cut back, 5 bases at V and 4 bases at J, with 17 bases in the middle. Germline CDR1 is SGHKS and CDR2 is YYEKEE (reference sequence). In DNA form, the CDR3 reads TGTGCCAGCAGTTACGTAGGAGGGTCCCCAGATACGCAGTATTTT. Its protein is CASSYVGGSPDTQYF.

CDR3 in DNA: TGTGCCAGCAGCGTAGCCCAGGTCCAAGAGACCCAGTACTTC. Amino acids: CASSVAQVQETQYF. The rearrangement uses TRBV9 and TRBJ2-5; D uncertain. The V and J ends lost 0 bases and 1 base respectively, with 7 bases between them. This CDR3 has 14 amino acids. Looked up from germline, CDR1 is SGDLS and CDR2 is YYNGEE.

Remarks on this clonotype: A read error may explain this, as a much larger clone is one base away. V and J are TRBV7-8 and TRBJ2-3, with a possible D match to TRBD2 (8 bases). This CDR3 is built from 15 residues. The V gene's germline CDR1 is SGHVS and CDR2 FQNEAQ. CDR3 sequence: CASSRPGSGTDTRYF. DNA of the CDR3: TGTGCCAGCAGCCGCCCGGGTAGCGGGACAGATACGCGGTATTTT.

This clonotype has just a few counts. The CDR3 region is CASSPETRLPLSSYNEQFF. In DNA form, the CDR3 reads TGTGCCAGCAGCCCCGAAACCCGACTTCCCTTGAGCTCCTACAATGAGCAGTTCTTC. The J gene is TRBJ2-1, the V gene TRBV11-3, with no clear D. Germline CDR1 SGHNT, CDR2 YENEEA. The CDR3 consists of 19 residues. V lost 5 bases to trimming and J lost 0 bases, with 23 bases between them. Full variable domain (rest looked up from reference TRBV11-3 and TRBJ2-1): EAGVVQSPRYKIIEKKQPVAFWCNPISGHNTLYWYLQNLGQGPELLIRYENEEAVDDSQLPKDRFSAERLKGVDSTLKIQPAELGDSAVYLCASSPETRLPLSSYNEQFFGPGTRLTVL.

CDR3 residues: CSARAGTSGTNEQFF. CDR3 nucleotides: TGCAGTGCTAGAGCAGGGACTAGCGGGACCAATGAGCAGTTCTTC. The J gene is TRBJ2-1, the V gene TRBV20-1, with 13 positions matching TRBD2. The CDR3 sequence is 15 residues long. The V gene's germline CDR1 is DFQATT and CDR2 SNEGSKA (reference sequence). Unmatched junction bases numbered 3, after V lost 1 base and J lost 6 bases.

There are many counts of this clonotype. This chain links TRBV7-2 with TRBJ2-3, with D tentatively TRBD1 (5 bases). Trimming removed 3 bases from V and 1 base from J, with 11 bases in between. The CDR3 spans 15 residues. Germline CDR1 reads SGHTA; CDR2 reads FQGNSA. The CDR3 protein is CASSFQGGGTDTQYF. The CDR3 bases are TGTGCCAGCAGCTTCCAGGGTGGGGGCACAGATACGCAGTATTTT.

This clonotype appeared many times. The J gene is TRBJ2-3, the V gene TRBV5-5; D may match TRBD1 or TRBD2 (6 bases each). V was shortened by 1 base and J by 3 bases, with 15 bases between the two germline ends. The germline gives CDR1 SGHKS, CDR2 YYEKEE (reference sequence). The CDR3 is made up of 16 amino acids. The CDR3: CASSLYRGRATDTQYF. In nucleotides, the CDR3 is TGTGCCAGCAGCTTGTATCGGGGGCGTGCGACAGATACGCAGTATTTT.